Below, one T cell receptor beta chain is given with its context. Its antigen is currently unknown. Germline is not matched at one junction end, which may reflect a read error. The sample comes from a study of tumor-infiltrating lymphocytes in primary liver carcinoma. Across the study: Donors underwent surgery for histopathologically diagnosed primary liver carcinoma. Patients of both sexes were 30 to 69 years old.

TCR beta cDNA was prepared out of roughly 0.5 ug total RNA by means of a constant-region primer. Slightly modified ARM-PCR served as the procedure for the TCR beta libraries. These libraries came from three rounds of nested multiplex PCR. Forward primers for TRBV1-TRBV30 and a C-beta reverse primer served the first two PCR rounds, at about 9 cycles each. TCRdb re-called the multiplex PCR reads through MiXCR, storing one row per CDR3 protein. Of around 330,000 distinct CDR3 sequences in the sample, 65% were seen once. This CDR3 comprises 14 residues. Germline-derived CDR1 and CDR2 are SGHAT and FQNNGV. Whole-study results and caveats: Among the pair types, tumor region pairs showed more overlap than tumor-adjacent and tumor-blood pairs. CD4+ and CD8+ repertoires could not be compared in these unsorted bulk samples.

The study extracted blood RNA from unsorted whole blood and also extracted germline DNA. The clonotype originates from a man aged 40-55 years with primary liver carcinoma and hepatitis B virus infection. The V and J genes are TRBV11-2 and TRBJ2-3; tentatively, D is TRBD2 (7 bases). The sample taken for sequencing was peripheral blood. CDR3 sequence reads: CASSLGGRGDTQYF. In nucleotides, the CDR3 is TGTGCAAGCAGCTTGGGGGGGCGGGGAGATACGCAGTATTTT.